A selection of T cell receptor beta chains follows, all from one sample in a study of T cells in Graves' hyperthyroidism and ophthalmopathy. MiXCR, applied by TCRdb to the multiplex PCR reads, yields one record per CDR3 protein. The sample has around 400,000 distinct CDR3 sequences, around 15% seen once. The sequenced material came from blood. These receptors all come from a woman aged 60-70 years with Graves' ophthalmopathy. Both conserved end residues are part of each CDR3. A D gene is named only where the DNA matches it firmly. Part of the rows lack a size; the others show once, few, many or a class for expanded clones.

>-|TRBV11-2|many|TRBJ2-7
TGTGCCAGCAGCTTAATGCTGGGGGCCGACGAGCAGTACTTC
CASSLMLGADEQYF
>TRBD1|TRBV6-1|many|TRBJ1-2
TGTGCCAGCAGCGTTACGGGACAGGGTCGGAGCTACACCTTC
CASSVTGQGRSYTF
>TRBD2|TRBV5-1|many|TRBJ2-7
TGCGCCAGCAGCCCGGGAACTAGCGGAGCCTCCTACGAGCAGTACTTC
CASSPGTSGASYEQYF
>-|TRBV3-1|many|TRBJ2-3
TGTGCCAGCACCGAAAGTCGAACAGATACGCAGTATTTT
CASTESRTDTQYF
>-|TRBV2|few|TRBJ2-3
TGTGCCAGCAGAATGACTACAGATACGCAGTATTTT
CASRMTTDTQYF
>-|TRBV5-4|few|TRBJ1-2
TGTGCCAGCAGCCCCCGGGGAGGGGAAAACTATGGCTACACCTTC
CASSPRGGENYGYTF
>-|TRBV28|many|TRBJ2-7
TGTGCCAGCAACGTCTACTCCTACGAGCAGTACTTC
CASNVYSYEQYF
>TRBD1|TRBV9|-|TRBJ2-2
TGTGCCAGCACCTACGGGACAGGGGGCAACACCGGGGAGCTGTTTTTT
CASTYGTGGNTGELFF
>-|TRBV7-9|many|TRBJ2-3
TGTGCCAGCAGCTCGTTCCCGGGAGGCACAGATACGCAGTATTTT
CASSSFPGGTDTQYF
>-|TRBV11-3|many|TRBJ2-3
TGTGCCAGCAGCTTAGGATTGAGCCCTAGCACAGATACGCAGTATTTT
CASSLGLSPSTDTQYF
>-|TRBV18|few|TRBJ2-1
TGTGCCAGCTCACCTGGGATGTCCTACAATGAGCAGTTCTTC
CASSPGMSYNEQFF
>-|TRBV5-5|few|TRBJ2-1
TGTGCCAGCAGTTTCGACGGAGGACTACCCAATGAGCAGTTCTTC
CASSFDGGLPNEQFF
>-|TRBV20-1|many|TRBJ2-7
TGCAGTGCACGGGACTCTTCCTACGAGCAGTACTTC
CSARDSSYEQYF
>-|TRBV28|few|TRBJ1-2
TGTGCCAGCAGTTCAGGGGCTCTGGGCTACACCTTC
CASSSGALGYTF
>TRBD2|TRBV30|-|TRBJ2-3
TGTGCCTGGAAAATTAGCGGGAGGGCCGGGGATACGCAGTATTTT
CAWKISGRAGDTQYF
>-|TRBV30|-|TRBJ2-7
TGTGCCTGGAGTGAGACGGTAGACCAGACCGAGCAGTACTTC
CAWSETVDQTEQYF
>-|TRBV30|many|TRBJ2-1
TGTGCCTACCTCAAACCCCGGCGCTACAATGAGCAGTTCTTC
CAYLKPRRYNEQFF
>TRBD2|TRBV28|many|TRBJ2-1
TGTGCCAGCCGTCCCGGGACTAGCGGGAGGGCCGGGGTGAATGAGCAGTTCTTC
CASRPGTSGRAGVNEQFF
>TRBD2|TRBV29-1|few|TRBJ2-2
TGCAGCGTCGGACTAGCGGGAGGGCAGGGCGGGGAGCTGTTTTTT
CSVGLAGGQGGELFF
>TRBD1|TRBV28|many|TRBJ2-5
TGTGCCAGCAGTTCTCAGAACAGGGGCCGAAAAGAGACCCAGTACTTC
CASSSQNRGRKETQYF
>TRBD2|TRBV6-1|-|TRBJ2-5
TGTGCCAGCAGTTTGATTACTAGCGGAAAAGAGACCCAGTACTTC
CASSLITSGKETQYF
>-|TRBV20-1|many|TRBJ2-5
TGCAGTGCTAGAGCCCCCCGGGGAGAGACCCAGTACTTC
CSARAPRGETQYF
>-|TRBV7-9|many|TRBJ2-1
TGTGCCAGCAGCCCACCTTTTCGATCAGGCAATGAGCAGTTCTTC
CASSPPFRSGNEQFF
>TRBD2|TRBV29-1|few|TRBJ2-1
TGCAGCGTTGAACGGGGGGGACTAGCGGGTTCTCCAAGGAATGAGCAGTTCTTC
CSVERGGLAGSPRNEQFF
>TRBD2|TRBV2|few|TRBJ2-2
TGTGCCAGCAGCCTGACTAGCGGGAGAGACACCGGGGAGCTGTTTTTT
CASSLTSGRDTGELFF
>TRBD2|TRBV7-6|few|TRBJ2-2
TGTGCCAGCAGCTTCGCGGGAGGGCCCGGGGAGCTGTTTTTT
CASSFAGGPGELFF
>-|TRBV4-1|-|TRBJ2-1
TGCGCCAGCAGCCTGAGGGTTGGGGCTTCTACGTACAATGAGCAGTTCTTC
CASSLRVGASTYNEQFF
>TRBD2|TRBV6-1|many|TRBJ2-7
TGTGCCAGCAGTCCCATCGGGGGGTACGAGCAGTGCTTC
CASSPIGGYEQCF
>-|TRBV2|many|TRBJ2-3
TGTGCCAGCAGTTCCGGGACTCCCACGCAGTATTTT
CASSSGTPTQYF
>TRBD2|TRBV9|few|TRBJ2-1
TGTGCCAGCAGCGTCTTAGCGGGAGGTTCAATTGAGCAGTTCTTC
CASSVLAGGSIEQFF
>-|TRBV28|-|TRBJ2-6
TGTGCCAGCAGTTTCCCCTCTGGGGCCAACGTCCTGACTTTC
CASSFPSGANVLTF
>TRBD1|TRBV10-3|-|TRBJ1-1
TGTGCCATCACTCCCGACAGGGGGCTAGGGAACACTGAAGCTTTCTTT
CAITPDRGLGNTEAFF